These 31 T cell receptor beta chains were sequenced from one sample in a study of OX40 agonist ivuxolimab in advanced cancers. Profiled with immunoSEQ multiplex PCR; TCRdb holds only in-frame clones, not every one. The top ten clones hold 29% of a sample with roughly 22,000 clones, 86% of them seen once. The source was CD4+ or CD8+ T cells sorted from blood, collected in a trial of the OX40 agonist ivuxolimab. The receptors stem from an adult with an advanced solid tumor such as melanoma, head and neck, liver or kidney cancer.

The chain links TRBV4-3 to TRBJ2-1, with D tentatively TRBD1 or TRBD2 (5 bases each). The V gene's germline CDR1 is LGHNA and CDR2 YSLEER. V was shortened by 4 bases and J by 8 bases, with 24 bases between the two germline ends. This CDR3 comprises 17 residues. CDR3 in amino acids: CASSRGTGRLALDEQFF. The CDR3 DNA reads as TGCGCCAGCAGCCGGGGGACCGGCCGTCTAGCCCTCGATGAGCAGTTCTTC.

This clone is categorized as medium-sized. Other DNA sequences in the sample encode the same CDR3. This chain joins TRBV5-5 and TRBJ2-6; TRBD1 or TRBD2 may be the D gene (6 bases each). The germline V gene has CDR1 SGHKS and CDR2 YYEKEE (reference sequence). This CDR3 is 17 amino acids long. The V end was cut by 1 base, the J end by 3 bases, with 14 bases between. The chain's CDR3 is CASSLLVGGRGANVLTF. CDR3 nucleotides: TGTGCCAGCAGCTTGCTAGTTGGGGGGCGTGGGGCCAACGTCCTGACTTTC.

The V gene is TRBV27, the J gene TRBJ2-7; 7 bases fit TRBD2. CDR3 length equals 14 residues. The J segment lost 3 bases and the V segment lost 3 bases, leaving 5 bases of the junction unmatched. Per germline, CDR1 MNHEY and CDR2 SMNVEV (reference sequence). The CDR3 loop reads CASSFAGAHYEQYF. In DNA form, the CDR3 reads TGTGCCAGCAGTTTTGCGGGAGCCCACTACGAGCAGTACTTC.

The V call is TRBV28, the J call TRBJ2-5, with D unresolved. Trimming removed 4 bases at V and 1 base at J, with 7 bases between. The CDR3 is made up of 13 amino acids. CDR1 and CDR2 (germline): MDHEN, SYDVKM. CDR3 loop: CASSSDPQETQYF. CDR3 nucleotide sequence: TGTGCCAGCAGTTCCGATCCCCAAGAGACCCAGTACTTC.

This clone came up once. The chain recombines TRBV4-3 with TRBJ2-1, with a weak D call TRBD2 (5 bases). Germline V lookup: CDR1 LGHNA, CDR2 YSLEER. This CDR3 is built from 15 residues. Deletions cut 0 bases from V and 5 bases from J, with 11 bases between. The CDR3 loop is CASSQERTGHNEQFF. The CDR3 DNA reads TGCGCCAGCAGCCAAGAGCGGACTGGGCACAATGAGCAGTTCTTC.

This clone was seen once. V is TRBV7-6 and J is TRBJ2-7; D may be TRBD2 (6 bases). Deletions cut 1 base from V and 3 bases from J, with 7 bases between. CDR3 length: 13 amino acids. In germline, CDR1 is SGHVS, CDR2 FNYEAQ. The CDR3 here is CASSLDGGYEQYF. CDR3 in DNA: TGTGCCAGCAGCTTAGACGGGGGCTACGAGCAGTACTTC.

The rearrangement uses TRBV9 and TRBJ2-7; 7 positions match TRBD1. There are 14 residues in the CDR3. Germline lookup yields CDR1 SGDLS and CDR2 YYNGEE. J lost 1 base, V lost 3 bases, and 4 bases had no gene match. CDR3 in amino acids: CASSARQGSYEQYF. The CDR3 region has the DNA TGTGCCAGCAGCGCCCGACAGGGATCCTACGAGCAGTACTTC.

There are a few counts of this clone. The rearrangement joins TRBV19 to TRBJ2-7; no clear D gene. Germline CDR1 and CDR2: LNHDA and SQIVND (reference sequence). The CDR3 sequence is 13 residues long. The germline V and J ends were trimmed by 5 bases and 7 bases, with 15 bases remaining between them. The CDR3 DNA is TGTGCCAGTAGTCCAACAACTTCTGGAGAGCAGTACTTC. Protein product: CASSPTTSGEQYF.

The V and J genes are TRBV5-1 and TRBJ1-2; possibly TRBD1 for D (5 bases). Trimming stripped 4 bases from V and 5 bases from J, with 12 bases between. Germline lookup yields CDR1 SGHRS and CDR2 YFSETQ. CDR3 length equals 13 residues. DNA of the CDR3: TGCGCCAGCAGCCAGAATCGACAGTATGGCTACACCTTC. Encoded protein: CASSQNRQYGYTF.

Comments on this clone: This sample includes further DNA sequences coding for the same CDR3. The chain links TRBV6-5 to TRBJ2-7, with D maybe TRBD1 (6 bases). This CDR3 has 15 residues. Trimming removed 0 bases at V and 0 bases at J, with 9 bases between. The germline CDR1 and CDR2 sequences are MNHEY and SVGAGI. CDR3: CASSYSLDSSYEQYF. CDR3 coding DNA: TGTGCCAGCAGTTACTCACTGGACAGCTCCTACGAGCAGTACTTC.

The chain is built from TRBV13 and TRBJ2-2, with TRBD1 matching 7 bases. This CDR3 is 16 amino acids long. Germline CDR1 reads PRHDT; CDR2 reads FYEKMQ (reference sequence). Trimming took 2 bases from V and 5 from J; bases not matched to a gene: 8. CDR3 DNA: TGTGCCAGCAGCTTAAGGGGACAGAAAGGTACCGGGGAGCTGTTTTTT. Translation gives CASSLRGQKGTGELFF.

The chain uses TRBV11-3 and TRBJ2-2; the D is unclear. V gave up 0 bases and J gave up 0 bases, with 11 bases separating them. Germline assignment: CDR1 SGHNT and CDR2 YENEEA. The CDR3 runs to 17 residues. For the CDR3, the DNA is TGTGCCAGCAGCTTAGATGACGCAGTTTCGAACACCGGGGAGCTGTTTTTT. Residues: CASSLDDAVSNTGELFF.

The V call is TRBV5-6, the J call TRBJ2-1; a possible D gene is TRBD1 (7 bases). Trimming took off 3 bases at V and 0 bases at J, with 10 bases between the two ends. CDR3 length equals 15 residues. The germline gives CDR1 SGHDT, CDR2 YYEEEE. CDR3 loop: CASSSGGGSYNEQFF. CDR3 DNA sequence: TGTGCCAGCAGCTCAGGGGGAGGCTCCTACAATGAGCAGTTCTTC. Using reference TRBV5-6 and TRBJ2-1 for the parts outside the CDR3, the full variable domain is DAGVTQSPTHLIKTRGQQVTLRCSPKSGHDTVSWYQQALGQGPQFIFQYYEEEERQRGNFPDRFSGHQFPNYSSELNVNALLLGDSALYLCASSSGGGSYNEQFFGPGTRLTVL.

The chain links TRBV30 to TRBJ1-2; TRBD1 is a possible D gene (6 bases). The CDR3 is 14 residues long. In germline, CDR1 is GTSNPN, CDR2 SVGIG (reference sequence). V shed 5 bases and J shed 8 bases, with 21 bases lying between them. The CDR3 is CAWVPLGGREGYTF. The CDR3 coding sequence is TGTGCCTGGGTCCCACTGGGGGGGCGCGAGGGCTACACCTTC.

By sample share, this clone is medium-sized. The chain links TRBV5-4 to TRBJ2-1; D not resolved. The V gene's germline CDR1 is SGHNT and CDR2 YYREEE (reference sequence). V dropped 1 base and J dropped 5 bases, with 7 bases sitting between them. CDR3 length: 13 residues. In nucleotides, the CDR3 is TGTGCCAGCAGCTTGTGGCCTCACAATGAGCAGTTCTTC. This sequence encodes CASSLWPHNEQFF.

The V call is TRBV28, the J call TRBJ1-3, with unresolved D. The CDR3 contains 14 residues. V lost 1 base to trimming and J lost 2 bases, with 6 bases between them. Germline loops: CDR1 MDHEN, CDR2 SYDVKM. Written as DNA, the CDR3 is TGTGCCAGCAGTTTATCAAGGGCTGGAAACACCATATATTTT. It yields the protein CASSLSRAGNTIYF.

CDR3 sequence: CASTEVGGTYEQYF. The DNA of the CDR3 is TGTGCCAGCACCGAAGTAGGGGGGACTTACGAGCAGTACTTC. V gene TRBV7-8 combines with J gene TRBJ2-7; D tentatively reads TRBD1 or TRBD2 (6 bases each). The length of the CDR3 is 14 residues. Per the germline V gene, CDR1 is SGHVS and CDR2 is FQNEAQ. V was shortened by 7 bases and J by 4 bases, with 17 bases between the two germline ends.

This clone was observed a handful of times. This chain uses TRBV4-2 with TRBJ2-7, with D hard to call. Trimming pared 0 bases from V and 4 bases from J, leaving 7 bases between. From germline, CDR1 is LGHNA and CDR2 YNFKEQ. This CDR3 spans 13 amino acids. CDR3 sequence reads: CASSQDITYEQYF. The CDR3 bases are TGTGCCAGCAGCCAAGATATCACGTACGAGCAGTACTTC.

This rearrangement joins TRBV28 to TRBJ2-7, with D perhaps TRBD1 (5 bases). CDR1 and CDR2 from the germline V gene are MDHEN and SYDVKM. The CDR3 covers 13 residues. V was clipped by 3 bases and J by 3 bases, with 9 bases between them. This CDR3 is CASSFETGYEQYF. The DNA for the CDR3 is TGTGCCAGCAGTTTTGAAACAGGCTACGAGCAGTACTTC. Full variable domain (outside the CDR3, taken from reference TRBV28 and TRBJ2-7): DVKVTQSSRYLVKRTGEKVFLECVQDMDHENMFWYRQDPGLGLRLIYFSYDVKMKEKGDIPEGYSVSREKKERFSLILESASTNQTSMYLCASSFETGYEQYFGPGTRLTVT.

The CDR3: CASSLAGASEKLFF. The CDR3 region has the DNA TGTGCCAGCAGCTTAGCTGGCGCGTCGGAAAAACTGTTTTTT. The chain joins TRBV7-9 to TRBJ1-4; the D is unclear. V shed 0 bases and J shed 8 bases, with 10 bases lying between them. The CDR3 extends over 14 amino acids. Germline assignment: CDR1 SEHNR and CDR2 FQNEAQ (reference sequence).

The rearrangement joins TRBV5-1 to TRBJ1-2; no definite D call. The CDR3 runs 13 residues. Germline-derived CDR1 and CDR2 are SGHRS and YFSETQ. Trimming stripped 4 bases from V and 5 bases from J, with 12 bases between. The CDR3 DNA follows: TGCGCCAGCAGCAAATGGGAAGAGTATGGCTACACCTTC. Translated, it gives CASSKWEEYGYTF.

This sequence joins TRBV11-3 and TRBJ2-3; a possible D gene is TRBD2 (6 bases). The length of the CDR3 is 15 residues. V was pared by 2 bases and J by 0 bases, with 9 bases between. The germline V gene has CDR1 SGHNT and CDR2 YENEEA. CDR3 protein: CASSLKRASTDTQYF. The CDR3, as DNA: TGTGCCAGCAGCTTAAAGCGGGCTAGCACAGATACGCAGTATTTT.

V gene TRBV30 combines with J gene TRBJ2-5, with TRBD2 matching 9 bases. This CDR3 comprises 14 residues. Germline CDR1 reads GTSNPN; CDR2 reads SVGIG (reference sequence). With 3 bases clipped from V and 0 bases from J, the junction kept 2 bases outside the gene matches. The DNA for the CDR3 is TGTGCCTGGAGCAGACTAGCGGACCAAGAGACCCAGTACTTC. Translating gives CAWSRLADQETQYF.

This chain links TRBV5-4 with TRBJ2-1; D is perhaps TRBD2 (5 bases). Germline assignment: CDR1 SGHNT and CDR2 YYREEE (reference sequence). CDR3 size: 11 residues. The ends were cut back, 1 base at V and 14 bases at J, with 10 bases in the middle. CDR3 in amino acids: CASSLRGEEFF. The CDR3 region has the DNA TGTGCCAGCAGCTTGCGGGGAGAGGAGTTCTTC.

As regards this clone: The junction does not match germline at one end; this may be a read error. The genes are TRBV5-3 and TRBJ1-1; possibly TRBD1 for D (6 bases). TRBV5-3 has ORF status, its function being uncertain. The CDR3 runs to 12 residues. The DNA for the CDR3 is TGCGCCAGCAGCATCGGACAGTTTGAAGCTTTCTTT. This encodes CASSIGQFEAFF.

This chain uses TRBV10-1 with TRBJ1-4; 8 bases fit TRBD1. J lost 4 bases, V lost 0 bases, and 4 bases had no gene match. CDR3 length: 16 amino acids. The V gene's germline CDR1 is WNHNN and CDR2 SYGVQD (reference sequence). This CDR3 is CASSESSGQGNEKLFF. DNA for the CDR3: TGCGCCAGCAGTGAGTCCAGCGGACAGGGTAATGAAAAACTGTTTTTT.

The chain joins TRBV4-2 to TRBJ2-5; 7 bases match TRBD1. The J call may be wrong; the DNA end is better matched by TRBJ2-7. The CDR3 length is 16 residues. Looked up from germline, CDR1 is LGHNA and CDR2 is YNFKEQ. CDR3 sequence reads: CASSQDDDRVSYEQYF. The DNA of the CDR3 is TGTGCCAGCAGCCAAGACGACGACAGGGTCAGCTACGAGCAGTACTTC.

V usage is TRBV4-1 and J usage is TRBJ2-2; 10 bases line up with TRBD2. J was trimmed by 7 bases and V by 1 base; bases with no gene match: 6. Looked up from germline, CDR1 is MGHRA and CDR2 is YSYEKL. This CDR3 region has 16 residues. As DNA, the CDR3 is TGCGCCAGCAGCCAAGGAGCTAGCGGGAGTTACGGGGAGCTGTTTTTT. Translated, it gives CASSQGASGSYGELFF.

The chain joins TRBV29-1 to TRBJ1-2, with D tentatively TRBD1 (5 bases). Germline CDR1 is SQVTM and CDR2 is ANQGSEA. V was shortened by 3 bases and J by 8 bases, with 13 bases between the two germline ends. The CDR3 runs to 12 residues. The CDR3 here is CSVDASGYGYTF. The CDR3, as DNA: TGCAGCGTTGATGCTTCAGGGTACGGCTACACCTTC.

The chain's CDR3 is CASSLTGASYEQYF. The CDR3 nucleotides are TGTGCCAGTAGCCTCACAGGGGCCTCCTACGAGCAGTACTTC. The chain is built from TRBV19 and TRBJ2-7; 7 bases align to TRBD1. CDR3 size: 14 residues. The V and J ends lost 6 bases and 0 bases, in that order; junction bases with no gene match: 5. Germline V lookup: CDR1 LNHDA, CDR2 SQIVND (reference sequence).

This clone was seen only once. V is TRBV27 and J is TRBJ2-7, with 9 bases identical to TRBD2. The junction had 4 bases not matched to a gene; V was cut back by 2 bases and J by 2 bases. The CDR3 runs 15 residues. Germline CDR1 MNHEY, CDR2 SMNVEV (reference sequence). In DNA form, the CDR3 reads TGTGCCAGCAGTTTAGGGGCGGGAGGGGCCTACGAGCAGTACTTC. Translating gives CASSLGAGGAYEQYF.